These 20 T cell receptor beta chains share one sample of origin, sequenced in a study of memory CD4+ T cells and cytomegalovirus serostatus. The method was immunoSEQ multiplex PCR; TCRdb's version includes in-frame clones alone and lacks a portion of them. The sample holds some 39,000 clones, around 75% seen once. Single viable CD3+CD4+CD8-CD45RO+ cells were sorted as the memory CD4+ T cells. Sequences were obtained from memory CD4+ T cells from blood. Receptors originate from an adult in good health and CMV-seronegative.

This chain joins TRBV11-2 and TRBJ2-1; 8 positions agree with TRBD2. The CDR3 is 15 residues long. Germline CDR1 SGHAT, CDR2 FQNNGV. J lost 6 bases, V lost 6 bases, and 10 bases had no gene match. The CDR3 DNA follows: TGTGCCAGCAGGCCGTCCGGGGGGGCTGGCAATGAGCAGTTCTTC. This translates into CASRPSGGAGNEQFF.

The DNA of the CDR3 is TGTGCCAGCAGCCGCCTCGACGGGAACACCGGGGAGCTGTTTTTT. It translates to CASSRLDGNTGELFF. This chain joins TRBV11-2 and TRBJ2-2; D unresolved. The CDR3 loop spans 15 amino acids. V was pared by 5 bases and J by 1 base, with 11 bases between. Germline-derived CDR1 and CDR2 are SGHAT and FQNNGV.

This clone appeared a few times. The chain is built from TRBV30 and TRBJ2-6; D is ambiguous. The V gene lost 6 bases and the J gene lost 0 bases, with 12 bases spanning the gap. The CDR3 length is 15 residues. Looked up from germline, CDR1 is GTSNPN and CDR2 is SVGIG (reference sequence). The CDR3 DNA follows: TGTGCCTGTTTGCAGATAATCTCTGGGGCCAACGTCCTGACTTTC. This gives the protein CACLQIISGANVLTF.

The rearrangement links TRBV6-6 to TRBJ1-1; no firm D call. The CDR3 is 13 amino acids. The ends were cut back, 5 bases at V and 4 bases at J, with 11 bases in the middle. Germline lookup yields CDR1 MNHNY and CDR2 SVGAGI (reference sequence). CDR3 bases: TGTGCCAGCAGTGTCGATTCGGCCACTGAAGCTTTCTTT. This gives the protein CASSVDSATEAFF.

This clone was seen more than once but under ten times. V is TRBV7-2 and J is TRBJ1-1; no definite D call. V lost 7 bases to trimming and J lost 0 bases, with 15 bases between them. This CDR3 comprises 15 residues. In germline, CDR1 is SGHTA, CDR2 FQGNSA. CDR3 in DNA: TGTGCCAGCACCTCGGACCGATCCATGAACACTGAAGCTTTCTTT. This encodes CASTSDRSMNTEAFF.

This clone appeared a few times. The chain couples TRBV7-9 to TRBJ1-5, with TRBD1 as a possible D gene (6 bases). Germline assignment: CDR1 SEHNR and CDR2 FQNEAQ (reference sequence). The CDR3 sequence is 15 residues long. V was shortened by 5 bases and J by 2 bases, with 13 bases between the two germline ends. The CDR3 DNA is TGTGCCAGCAGCCCCAGGGGAGTCGGCAATCAGCCCCAGCATTTT. Translated: CASSPRGVGNQPQHF.

The rearrangement joins TRBV2 to TRBJ1-1; no firm D call. Trimming shortened V by 10 bases and J by 3 bases, and 15 bases separated the two germline ends. The CDR3 is 13 amino acids. From germline, CDR1 is SNHLY and CDR2 FYNNEI. The CDR3 protein is CATKVQLDTEAFF. The DNA of the CDR3 is TGTGCCACTAAAGTACAGCTAGACACTGAAGCTTTCTTT.

The V call is TRBV7-2, the J call TRBJ1-4; 7 bases are shared with TRBD1. Germline V gene sequence: CDR1 SGHTA, CDR2 FQGNSA. The CDR3 runs 14 residues. J lost 7 bases, V lost 4 bases, and 6 bases had no gene match. In DNA, the CDR3 is TGTGCCAGCAGCTCCCCAGGGGGGGGTGAAAAACTGTTTTTT. This codes for CASSSPGGGEKLFF.

V gene TRBV10-1 combines with J gene TRBJ1-4, with 7 bases aligning to TRBD1. Per the germline V gene, CDR1 is WNHNN and CDR2 is SYGVQD (reference sequence). V lost 8 bases, J lost 4 bases, and 10 bases stayed unmatched. This CDR3 comprises 15 residues. The CDR3 DNA is TGCGCCAGCGGCCGATCCGGGACAGATAATGAAAAACTGTTTTTT. Translated: CASGRSGTDNEKLFF.

The chain uses TRBV21-1 and TRBJ1-2. TRBV21-1 is shown as a pseudogene. The CDR3 loop spans 13 amino acids. The CDR3 nucleotides read TGTGCCAGCAGTCCGTGTGGGTGCTATGGCTACACCTTC. Its protein product is CASSPCGCYGYTF.

This chain uses TRBV19 with TRBJ1-2; unclear D gene. The germline V gene encodes CDR1 LNHDA and CDR2 SQIVND (reference sequence). Trimming took 5 bases from V and 3 from J, leaving 16 bases between them. CDR3 length: 15 amino acids. The CDR3 nucleotides read TGTGCCAGTAGTTCCGCCGGGCTTGGGGACTATGGCTACACCTTC. This codes for CASSSAGLGDYGYTF. Full variable domain (remainder filled in from reference TRBV19 and TRBJ1-2): DGGITQSPKYLFRKEGQNVTLSCEQNLNHDAMYWYRQDPGQGLRLIYYSQIVNDFQKGDIAEGYSVSREKKESFPLTVTSAQKNPTAFYLCASSSAGLGDYGYTFGSGTRLTVV.

CDR3: CASMSVGGPYNEQFF. CDR3 DNA: TGTGCCAGCATGTCTGTAGGGGGACCCTACAATGAGCAGTTCTTC. V gene TRBV6-5 combines with J gene TRBJ2-1, with TRBD1 as a possible D gene (6 bases). Germline V gene sequence: CDR1 MNHEY, CDR2 SVGAGI. The CDR3 covers 15 residues. V dropped 7 bases and J dropped 2 bases, with 15 bases sitting between them.

The rearrangement uses TRBV5-1 and TRBJ1-4, with D unresolved. Per the germline V gene, CDR1 is SGHRS and CDR2 is YFSETQ. V lost 0 bases and J 3 bases, leaving 9 bases between the germline ends. The CDR3 has 15 residues. CDR3 loop: CASSLDSQPNEKLFF. For the CDR3, the DNA is TGCGCCAGCAGCTTGGACAGCCAACCTAATGAAAAACTGTTTTTT.

Regarding this clone: Other DNA sequences in this specimen translate into the identical CDR3. V gene TRBV11-2 combines with J gene TRBJ1-5, with no clear D. V lost 3 bases to trimming and J lost 3 bases, with 6 bases between them. The CDR3 has 13 amino acids. CDR1 SGHAT and CDR2 FQNNGV come from the germline V gene. The CDR3 DNA is TGTGCCAGCAGCTTCAGCTCCAATCAGCCCCAGCATTTT. Translated: CASSFSSNQPQHF. Full variable domain (remainder filled in from reference TRBV11-2 and TRBJ1-5): EAGVAQSPRYKIIEKRQSVAFWCNPISGHATLYWYQQILGQGPKLLIQFQNNGVVDDSQLPKDRFSAERLKGVDSTLKIQPAKLEDSAVYLCASSFSSNQPQHFGDGTRLSIL.

This clone is medium-sized within its sample. The chain carries TRBV19 and TRBJ1-3; D is unresolved. The germline gives CDR1 LNHDA, CDR2 SQIVND (reference sequence). V dropped 7 bases and J dropped 2 bases, with 12 bases sitting between them. This CDR3 spans 14 amino acids. For the CDR3, the DNA is TGTGCCAGTATCCCAACAGTGACTGGAAACACCATATATTTT. Residues: CASIPTVTGNTIYF.

The rearrangement joins TRBV7-2 to TRBJ1-5, with no clear D. The length of the CDR3 is 13 residues. In germline, CDR1 is SGHTA, CDR2 FQGNSA. V lost 3 bases and J lost 3, with 6 bases in between. This CDR3 is CASSFTLNQPQHF. CDR3 nucleotides: TGTGCCAGCAGCTTTACCCTCAATCAGCCCCAGCATTTT.

The chain uses TRBV5-1 and TRBJ2-1, with TRBD2 matching 8 bases. Germline trimming cut 0 bases from V and 1 base from J; bases unmatched to any gene: 3. CDR1 SGHRS and CDR2 YFSETQ come from the germline V gene. CDR3 length: 16 residues. The CDR3 loop reads CASSLGSSGSYNEQFF. In nucleotides, the CDR3 is TGCGCCAGCAGCTTGGGTTCTAGCGGGTCCTACAATGAGCAGTTCTTC.

The chain is built from TRBV19 and TRBJ1-5, with 9 bases fitting TRBD1. This CDR3 comprises 15 residues. From germline, CDR1 is LNHDA and CDR2 SQIVND (reference sequence). V gave up 3 bases and J gave up 4 bases; unmatched junction bases: 4. This CDR3 is CASSINRGRNQPQHF. In DNA form, the CDR3 reads TGTGCCAGTAGTATTAACAGGGGGCGAAATCAGCCCCAGCATTTT.

The genes are TRBV11-3 and TRBJ1-2; unclear D gene. This CDR3 contains 15 residues. Trimming took off 1 base at V and 1 base at J, with 10 bases between the two ends. Germline V lookup: CDR1 SGHNT, CDR2 YENEEA. CDR3: CASSLAIVGNYGYTF. The CDR3 region has the DNA TGTGCCAGCAGCTTAGCGATTGTCGGTAACTATGGCTACACCTTC. Full variable domain (rest looked up from reference TRBV11-3 and TRBJ1-2): EAGVVQSPRYKIIEKKQPVAFWCNPISGHNTLYWYLQNLGQGPELLIRYENEEAVDDSQLPKDRFSAERLKGVDSTLKIQPAELGDSAVYLCASSLAIVGNYGYTFGSGTRLTVV.

This clone occurred once. This chain uses TRBV11-2 with TRBJ2-7; 8 positions match TRBD2. From germline, CDR1 is SGHAT and CDR2 FQNNGV. J was trimmed by 0 bases and V by 8 bases; bases with no gene match: 15. This CDR3 region has 17 residues. The CDR3 bases are TGTGCCAGCGCTCCGGCTCCTGCGGGGGGAAGCTCCTACGAGCAGTACTTC. Translating gives CASAPAPAGGSSYEQYF.